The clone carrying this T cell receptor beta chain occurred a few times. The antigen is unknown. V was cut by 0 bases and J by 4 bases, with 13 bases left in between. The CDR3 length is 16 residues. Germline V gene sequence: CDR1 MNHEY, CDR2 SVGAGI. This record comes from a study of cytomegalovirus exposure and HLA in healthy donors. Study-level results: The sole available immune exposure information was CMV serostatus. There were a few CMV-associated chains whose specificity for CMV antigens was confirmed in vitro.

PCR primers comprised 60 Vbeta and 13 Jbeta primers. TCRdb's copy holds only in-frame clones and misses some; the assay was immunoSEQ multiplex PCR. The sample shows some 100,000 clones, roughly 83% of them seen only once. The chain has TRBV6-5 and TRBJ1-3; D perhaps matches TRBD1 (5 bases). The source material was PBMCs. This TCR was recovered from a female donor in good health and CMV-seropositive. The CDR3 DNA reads TGTGCCAGCAGTTACTCGCAGGGCTTGGGCGGAAACACCATATATTTT. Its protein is CASSYSQGLGGNTIYF.